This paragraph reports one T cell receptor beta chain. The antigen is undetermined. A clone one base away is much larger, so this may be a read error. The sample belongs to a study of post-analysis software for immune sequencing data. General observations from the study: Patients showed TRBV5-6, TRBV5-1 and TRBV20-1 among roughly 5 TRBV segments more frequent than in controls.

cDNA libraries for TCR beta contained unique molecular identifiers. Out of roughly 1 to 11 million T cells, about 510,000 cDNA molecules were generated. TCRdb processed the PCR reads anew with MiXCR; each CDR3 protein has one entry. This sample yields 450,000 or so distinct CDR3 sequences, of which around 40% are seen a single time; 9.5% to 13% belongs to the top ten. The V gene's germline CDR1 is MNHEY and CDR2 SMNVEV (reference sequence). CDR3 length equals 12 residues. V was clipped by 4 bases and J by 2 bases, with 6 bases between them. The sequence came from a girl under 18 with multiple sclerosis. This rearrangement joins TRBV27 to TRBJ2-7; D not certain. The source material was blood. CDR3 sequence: CASSSNPYEQYF. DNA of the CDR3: TGTGCCAGCAGTTCCAACCCCTACGAGCAGTACTTC.